This T cell receptor (beta chain) was obtained from a study of T cells in tumors after PD-1 blockade (dated by TCRdb to between 2019 and 2020). Notes on the research overall: Exclusion criteria were prior checkpoint blockade, use of systemic immunosuppressants, or recent radiotherapy or other anti-cancer therapy within 4 weeks. On average, peripheral blood samples had roughly 120,000 TCR templates (range roughly 22,000-260,000) and 35,000 to 40,000 unique clonotypes. While on anti-PD-1 treatment, some of the patients also continued taking daily vismodegib 150 mg. RECIST version 1.1 was used to evaluate clinical response. Paired single-cell RNA and TCR sequencing was performed on site-matched tumors from BCC or SCC patients before and after anti-PD-1 therapy. Bulk TCR sequencing was performed on around eleven peripheral blood samples from 5 patients to compare blood and tumor clonotypes. Treatment consisted of either cemiplimab 350 mg every 2 weeks or pembrolizumab 200 mg every 3 weeks. What the authors observed across the whole study: Approximately 41% of the TCR clonotypes from tumors also showed up in blood, and some novel exhausted tumor clones were present in pre-treatment blood, which suggests peripheral recruitment. The source of novel T cell clones was not identified, and lymphoid organs or rare unexpanded clones within the tumor or the tumor periphery could be included among the possible sources.

The time point label of this sample denotes: before anti-PD-1 therapy. Genomic DNA extracted from tumor biopsies or peripheral blood was used for bulk TCRbeta sequencing, with input ranging from about 600 ng to 6,500 ng. Every patient was a poor candidate for surgical resection and had histologically proven advanced or metastatic basal or squamous cell carcinoma. The basal cell carcinoma cohort was made up of approximately twelve patients, and bulk tumor TCR sequencing was performed for seven or eight of these patients. V loses 3 bases of germline sequence and J loses 1 base, and the interval between the two ends is 13 bases. Looking up the germline V gene yields CDR1 MNHNS and CDR2 SASEGT. Taken from cysteine to phenylalanine, the CDR3 has 16 residues. Kept here is only the CDR3 DNA, which spans 48 bases and is read in frame from base 1. The immunoSEQ platform was used for deep TCRbeta sequencing. As for how the authors treated the data: Only productive rearrangements were exported from the immunoSEQ Analyzer for further analysis. T cell phenotypes were assigned to bulk TCRbeta clonotypes by matching to single-cell RNA+TCR-seq clones sharing the same TCRbeta sequence. Using bulk TCR sequencing data, clone enrichment in tumor was calculated by dividing a clone's tumor frequency by the same clone's PBMC frequency. TCRs were grouped by GLIPH into specificity groups, defined as clusters of distinct TCRs likely recognizing common antigens via shared CDR3 motifs. TCRdb obtained this table from immuneACCESS and retained in-frame rearrangements with V and J assigned. These tables miss some clones; where compared with another copy, unresolved V genes account for less than half of the shortfall, and the remainder is unexplained. From that table come the V and J calls and clone size; the DNA was used to work out D and trimming. For this sample there are approximately 59,000 clones; around 80% appear just once. The top ten clones comprise about an eighth of the sample.

About this clone: It has no known antigen specificity. One base away there is no much larger clone; base qualities are not given.

Recombination joined TRBV6-1 with TRBJ2-1, with the identity of the D gene unclear. This TCR came from a human donor with basal cell carcinoma. Sequencing used PBMCs, obtained before anti-PD-1 treatment. CDR3 sequence: CASSERAYGSYNEQFF. The nucleotide sequence reads as follows: TGTGCCAGCAGTGAGCGTGCCTATGGGTCCTACAATGAGCAGTTCTTC.